Each of the 5 T cell receptor beta chains below was sequenced from the same sample in a study of T-cell memory formation after mild COVID-19. Each CDR3 protein is one row after TCRdb ran MiXCR on the 5' RACE reads. The sample yields more than 120,000 distinct CDR3 sequences, about 5.7% seen once. The sample was PBMCs or a T cell subset sorted from them (not recorded which). The source is an adult woman who had mild COVID-19 (a few samples of this study predate the infection). Cell type and time point are not known.

In its sample, this clonotype was seen many times. The rearrangement links TRBV7-8 to TRBJ2-3; 7 positions agree with TRBD2. The germline gives CDR1 SGHVS, CDR2 FQNEAQ. V lost 1 base and J lost 5; bases outside the gene matches: 12. The CDR3 has 17 amino acids. CDR3 protein: CASSLGKPSGKGDTQYF. The CDR3, as DNA: TGTGCCAGCAGCTTAGGGAAACCGAGCGGGAAGGGAGATACGCAGTATTTT.

Comments on this clonotype: A read error may produce the germline difference seen at one junction end. V gene TRBV5-1 combines with J gene TRBJ1-1; 12 bases are shared with TRBD1. The CDR3 totals 14 residues. The germline V gene encodes CDR1 SGHRS and CDR2 YFSETQ. CDR3 loop: CDSSIGTGGREAFF. CDR3 coding DNA: TGCGACAGCAGCATCGGGACAGGGGGCAGGGAAGCTTTCTTT. Full variable domain (remainder filled in from reference TRBV5-1 and TRBJ1-1): KAGVTQTPRYLIKTRGQQVTLSCSPISGHRSVSWYQQTPGQGLQFLFEYFSETQRNKGNFPGRFSGRQFSNSRSEMNVSTLELGDSALYLCDSSIGTGGREAFFGQGTRLTVV.

J is TRBJ2-5 and V is TRBV29-1; tentative D call: TRBD2 (6 bases). The V gene's germline CDR1 is SQVTM and CDR2 ANQGSEA. This CDR3 has 13 residues. V was shortened by 3 bases and J by 4 bases, with 12 bases between the two germline ends. Written as DNA, the CDR3 is TGCAGCGTTGACGGCGGGGCTGGAGAGACCCAGTACTTC. Its protein is CSVDGGAGETQYF.

There are many counts of this clonotype. J is TRBJ2-1 and V is TRBV20-1; D call uncertain. Trimming pared 3 bases from V and 5 bases from J, leaving 5 bases between. The CDR3 is 11 amino acids. Germline CDR1 and CDR2: DFQATT and SNEGSKA (reference sequence). CDR3 region: CSARRNNEQFF. The CDR3 nucleotides read TGCAGTGCTAGGAGAAACAATGAGCAGTTCTTC.

The rearrangement uses TRBV21-1 and TRBJ2-3; TRBD2 is the table's D call, not checked against the DNA. TRBV21-1 is termed a pseudogene. The CDR3 extends over 17 amino acids. For the CDR3, the DNA is TGTGCCAGCAGCCTAGGGTTACAGGGATTAGCCTCAGATACGCAGTATTTT. The encoded protein is CASSLGLQGLASDTQYF.